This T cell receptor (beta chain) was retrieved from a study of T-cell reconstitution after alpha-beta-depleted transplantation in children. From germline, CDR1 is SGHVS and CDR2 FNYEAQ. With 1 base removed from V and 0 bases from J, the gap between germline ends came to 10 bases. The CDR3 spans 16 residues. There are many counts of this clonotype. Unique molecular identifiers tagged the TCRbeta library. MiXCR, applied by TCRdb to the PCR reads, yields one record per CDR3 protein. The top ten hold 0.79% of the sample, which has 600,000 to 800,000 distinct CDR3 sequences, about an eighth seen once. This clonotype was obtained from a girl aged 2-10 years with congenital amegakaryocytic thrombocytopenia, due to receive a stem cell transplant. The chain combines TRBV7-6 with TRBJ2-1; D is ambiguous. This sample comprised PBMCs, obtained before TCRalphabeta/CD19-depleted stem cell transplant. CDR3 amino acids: CASSLGPSLSYNEQFF. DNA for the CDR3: TGTGCCAGCAGCTTAGGGCCCTCCCTCTCCTACAATGAGCAGTTCTTC.